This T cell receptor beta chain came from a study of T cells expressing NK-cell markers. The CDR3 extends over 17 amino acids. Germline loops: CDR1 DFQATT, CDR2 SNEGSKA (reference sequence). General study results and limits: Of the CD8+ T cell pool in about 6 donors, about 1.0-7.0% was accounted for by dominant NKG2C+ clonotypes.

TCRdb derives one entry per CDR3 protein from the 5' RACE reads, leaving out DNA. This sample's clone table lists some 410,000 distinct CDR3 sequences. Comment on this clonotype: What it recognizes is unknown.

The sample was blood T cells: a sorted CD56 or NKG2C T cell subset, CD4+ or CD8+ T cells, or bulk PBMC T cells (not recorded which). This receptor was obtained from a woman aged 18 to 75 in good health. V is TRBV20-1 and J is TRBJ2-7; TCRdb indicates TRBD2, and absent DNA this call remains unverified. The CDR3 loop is CSARHSPGTSLSYEQYF.